This T cell receptor beta chain was recorded in a study of beta chain features in type 1 diabetes. V lost 0 bases and J 7 bases, leaving 8 bases between the germline ends. CDR1 and CDR2 from the germline V gene are MNHEY and SVGAGI. CDR3 length: 13 residues. The entirety of the isolated RNA underwent reverse transcription, so expressed TCRB transcripts were sequenced. This table comes from immunoSEQ multiplex PCR, and its TCRdb copy is limited to in-frame clones, with some not included. Here the sample spans roughly 400,000 clones, more than 11% being singletons. Findings of the study overall: HLA influence on TCRB rearrangement stayed unresolved here.

Concerning this clone itself: The antigen remains unidentified.

The receptor was derived from a man aged 25 to 45 in good health. Material: naive CD4+ T cells from blood. This chain connects TRBV6-5 to TRBJ2-3, with D possibly being TRBD1 (6 bases). This CDR3 is CASSYSRGYTQYF. In DNA form, the CDR3 reads TGTGCCAGCAGTTACTCGAGGGGGTATACGCAGTATTTT.